This T cell receptor beta chain was obtained from a study of T cell changes during pregnancy in multiple sclerosis. TCRdb's copy holds only in-frame clones and misses some; the assay was immunoSEQ multiplex PCR. The data contain some 93,000 clones, 90% to 95% of them singletons. A remark on this clone: The identical CDR3 is also encoded by other nucleotide sequences in the sample.

The CDR3 is 14 residues long. Germline V gene sequence: CDR1 MNHEY, CDR2 SMNVEV (reference sequence). Trimming stripped 2 bases from V and 0 bases from J, with 7 bases between. The V call is TRBV27, the J call TRBJ1-1; no firm D call. The material was peripheral blood, obtained after pregnancy. The sequence derives from a female donor in good health, enrolled as a control in a pregnancy study. For the CDR3, the DNA is TGTGCCAGCAGTTTAAACAGAGTGAACACTGAAGCTTTCTTT. This codes for CASSLNRVNTEAFF.